Each of the 24 T cell receptor beta chains below was sequenced from the same sample in a study of T cell repertoires in cytomegalovirus infection (dated by TCRdb to the late 2010s). The sequencing machine was an Illumina HiSeq 1500. Through fastp at Q25 and MiXCR, TCRdb rebuilt clones from the public reads, retaining in-frame beta chains. When rows share a CDR3 protein, they turn into one entry using the most common DNA and genes. This sample gives 680,000 or so distinct CDR3 sequences in total; 35% of them show up just once. The leading ten clones occupy 2.8% of the sample. The sequencing sample was made of PBMCs. These receptors all come from a human donor in good health (CMV status not recorded). Some clones in this sample may be carry-over from other donors' samples.

The chain combines TRBV28 with TRBJ2-2; D unresolved. The length of the CDR3 is 13 residues. Trimming shortened V by 11 bases and J by 1 base, and 11 bases separated the two germline ends. Germline values: CDR1 MDHEN, CDR2 SYDVKM. The CDR3 DNA sequence: TGTGCCGGGCCCACGGGGAACACCGGGGAGCTGTTTTTT. It yields the protein CAGPTGNTGELFF.

The chain is built from TRBV5-5 and TRBJ2-1; maybe TRBD2 (6 bases). The CDR3 spans 15 residues. In germline, CDR1 is SGHKS, CDR2 YYEKEE (reference sequence). Trimming pared 4 bases from V and 7 bases from J, leaving 18 bases between. The CDR3 is CASSGGRGGWNEQFF. CDR3 nucleotides: TGTGCCAGCAGCGGCGGAAGGGGAGGTTGGAATGAGCAGTTCTTC.

Concerning this clonotype itself: The CDR3 carries no conserved terminal phenylalanine or tryptophan, so it likely arises from a read error. It is unclear where the CDR3 begins or ends on the DNA, so no DNA is shown, and the CDR3 is as TCRdb lists it. The V gene is TRBV19, the J gene TRBJ1-2. Per germline, CDR1 LNHDA and CDR2 SQIVND (reference sequence). The CDR3 totals 11 residues, both ends included. CDR3 in amino acids: CASSIHEGYTL.

The gene calls are TRBV15 and TRBJ2-3; no reliable D call. Trimming took off 8 bases at V and 0 bases at J, with 9 bases between the two ends. Germline V gives CDR1 LNHNV, CDR2 YYDKDF (reference sequence). The CDR3 totals 13 residues. The CDR3 DNA sequence: TGTGCCACCCAACAAGGGAGCACAGATACGCAGTATTTT. Amino acid sequence: CATQQGSTDTQYF.

This clonotype was seen more than once but under ten times. The V and J genes are TRBV5-6 and TRBJ2-7; D might be TRBD1 (5 bases). This CDR3 has 14 residues. Per germline, CDR1 SGHDT and CDR2 YYEEEE. The V end lost 0 bases, the J end lost 2 bases, and 9 bases lay between the germline ends. CDR3 sequence reads: CASSLGQSTYEQYF. CDR3 DNA: TGTGCCAGCAGCTTGGGACAGTCTACCTACGAGCAGTACTTC. Full variable domain (rest looked up from reference TRBV5-6 and TRBJ2-7): DAGVTQSPTHLIKTRGQQVTLRCSPKSGHDTVSWYQQALGQGPQFIFQYYEEEERQRGNFPDRFSGHQFPNYSSELNVNALLLGDSALYLCASSLGQSTYEQYFGPGTRLTVT.

In its sample, this clonotype was seen a few times. The CDR3: CASSSPGEANVLTF. CDR3 DNA sequence: TGTGCCAGCAGCTCACCGGGTGAGGCCAACGTCCTGACTTTC. J is TRBJ2-6 and V is TRBV3-1; D ambiguous. V was trimmed by 5 bases and J by 6 bases, leaving 11 bases between them. The CDR3 is made up of 14 amino acids. Germline loops: CDR1 LGHDT, CDR2 YNNKEL (reference sequence).

A note on this clonotype: At one end the junction does not follow the germline gene, possibly because of a read error. The chain recombines TRBV2 with TRBJ1-5; 7 bases align to TRBD1. This CDR3 spans 15 amino acids. Germline V gives CDR1 SNHLY, CDR2 FYNNEI. The CDR3 here is CASSEGTESNQPQHF. The CDR3 DNA is TGTGCCAGCAGCGAAGGGACAGAGAGCAATCAGCCCCAGCATTTT.

The rearrangement links TRBV6-6 to TRBJ2-2, with D possibly being TRBD1 or TRBD2 (5 bases each). V was pared by 5 bases and J by 2 bases, with 12 bases between. Germline loops: CDR1 MNHNY, CDR2 SVGAGI (reference sequence). The CDR3 is 15 residues long. The DNA for the CDR3 is TGTGCCAGCAGTGTGGGACGCGCTAACACCGGGGAGCTGTTTTTT. Translating it yields CASSVGRANTGELFF.

In its sample, this clonotype was seen many times. This chain joins TRBV7-2 and TRBJ2-6; TRBD2 matches at 7 bases. The CDR3 is 17 amino acids. Trimming at V came to 5 bases and at J to 0 bases, leaving 7 bases not matched to a gene. CDR1 is SGHTA, CDR2 FQGNSA, per germline. Here the CDR3 reads CASSIWGGVSGANVLTF. Here the CDR3 DNA reads TGTGCCAGCAGCATCTGGGGGGGAGTCTCTGGGGCCAACGTCCTGACTTTC.

The sample holds many counts of this clonotype. The chain has TRBV7-2 and TRBJ2-1; no clear D gene. The germline V gene encodes CDR1 SGHTA and CDR2 FQGNSA. Trimming stripped 0 bases from V and 11 bases from J, with 11 bases between. CDR3 size: 13 residues. CDR3 loop: CASSLALWDQQFF. In DNA form, the CDR3 reads TGTGCCAGCAGCTTAGCGCTCTGGGATCAGCAGTTCTTC.

This clonotype showed up just a few times. This chain connects TRBV6-1 to TRBJ2-1; the match to TRBD2 covers 7 bases. In germline, CDR1 is MNHNS, CDR2 SASEGT. The CDR3 totals 15 residues. V shed 5 bases and J 4 bases; nucleotides not matched to a gene: 8. CDR3 coding DNA: TGTGCCAGCAGTTTGACTAGCCCCCCTTACAATGAGCAGTTCTTC. This sequence encodes CASSLTSPPYNEQFF.

This clonotype was seen a handful of times. The rearrangement links TRBV28 to TRBJ1-4; weak D call: TRBD1 (6 bases). The germline V and J ends were trimmed by 6 bases and 8 bases, with 28 bases remaining between them. The CDR3 length is 18 residues. The germline V gene has CDR1 MDHEN and CDR2 SYDVKM. CDR3 DNA sequence: TGTGCCAGCAGCATTTTCCTCCCCTTTGACAGGAATAGAGAAAAACTGTTTTTT. This gives the protein CASSIFLPFDRNREKLFF.

This chain uses TRBV29-1 with TRBJ2-1, with D maybe TRBD2 (5 bases). Looked up from germline, CDR1 is SQVTM and CDR2 is ANQGSEA. V gave up 7 bases and J gave up 4 bases, with 8 bases separating them. The CDR3 runs 11 residues. This CDR3 is CSGELYNEQFF. CDR3 DNA: TGCAGCGGGGAGCTTTACAATGAGCAGTTCTTC.

This chain joins TRBV6-5 and TRBJ2-3; D may be TRBD2 (5 bases). Looked up from germline, CDR1 is MNHEY and CDR2 is SVGAGI. V lost 5 bases to trimming and J lost 1 base, with 13 bases between them. The CDR3 totals 15 residues. The CDR3 reads CASSQSFSGTDTQYF. Written as DNA, the CDR3 is TGTGCCAGCAGTCAATCCTTTAGCGGCACAGATACGCAGTATTTT.

The chain recombines TRBV4-2 with TRBJ2-5, with D possibly being TRBD1 (6 bases). V lost 1 base and J 3 bases, leaving 12 bases between the germline ends. This CDR3 has 15 residues. Looked up from germline, CDR1 is LGHNA and CDR2 is YNFKEQ. The CDR3 sequence: CASSQGPGQEETQYF. The DNA of the CDR3 is TGTGCCAGCAGCCAAGGACCGGGACAAGAAGAGACCCAGTACTTC.

The rearrangement joins TRBV18 to TRBJ1-2; a weak D match, TRBD1 (6 bases). The germline V and J ends were trimmed by 2 bases and 1 base, with 11 bases remaining between them. The CDR3 is 15 amino acids. The germline V gene has CDR1 KGHSH and CDR2 LQKENI. CDR3 sequence (DNA): TGTGCCAGCTCACCAACCACAGGGATTAACTATGGCTACACCTTC. It translates to CASSPTTGINYGYTF.

The chain carries TRBV7-6 and TRBJ2-1; 10 nucleotides align to TRBD2. The germline gives CDR1 SGHVS, CDR2 FNYEAQ. The J segment lost 3 bases and the V segment lost 1 base, leaving 9 bases of the junction unmatched. The CDR3 loop spans 18 amino acids. CDR3 DNA sequence: TGTGCCAGCAGCTTAGTGGGGAGGACTAGCGGAGACTACAATGAGCAGTTCTTC. Protein sequence: CASSLVGRTSGDYNEQFF. The whole variable domain, remainder taken from reference TRBV7-6 and TRBJ2-1, is GAGVSQSPRYKVTKRGQDVALRCDPISGHVSLYWYRQALGQGPEFLTYFNYEAQQDKSGLPNDRFSAERPEGSISTLTIQRTEQRDSAMYRCASSLVGRTSGDYNEQFFGPGTRLTVL.

This clonotype has ten or more counts. The chain joins TRBV7-9 to TRBJ2-5, with D unresolved. V was cut by 2 bases and J by 3 bases, with 13 bases left in between. Looked up from germline, CDR1 is SEHNR and CDR2 is FQNEAQ (reference sequence). The CDR3 sequence is 15 residues long. The CDR3 coding sequence is TGTGCCAGCAGCTTACCGGGTCCGGCCGAAGAGACCCAGTACTTC. Translating it yields CASSLPGPAEETQYF.

The rearrangement links TRBV6-2 or TRBV6-3 to TRBJ1-1; 7 bases agree with TRBD1. The CDR3 has 16 residues. Per germline, CDR1 MNHEY and CDR2 SVGEGT. V was clipped by 2 bases and J by 4 bases; unmatched bases: 10. DNA of the CDR3: TGTGCCAGCAGTTACCCCGGGGAGGGGGCGCGCACTGAAGCTTTCTTT. Its protein product is CASSYPGEGARTEAFF.

This clonotype has just a few counts. The chain is built from TRBV19 and TRBJ2-2; 10 bases align to TRBD1. The junction had 6 bases not matched to a gene; V was cut back by 7 bases and J by 1 base. CDR1 LNHDA and CDR2 SQIVND come from the germline V gene (reference sequence). The CDR3 has 16 amino acids. In DNA form, the CDR3 reads TGTGCCAGTATGTCCGACAGGGGGCGGAACACCGGGGAGCTGTTTTTT. Its protein product is CASMSDRGRNTGELFF.

V is TRBV6-1 and J is TRBJ2-7; the D gene is possibly TRBD1 (5 bases). The length of the CDR3 is 13 residues. The germline V and J ends were trimmed by 1 base and 3 bases, with 7 bases remaining between them. Per germline, CDR1 MNHNS and CDR2 SASEGT. The CDR3 DNA follows: TGTGCCAGCAGTGAAGACAGGTTCTACGAGCAGTACTTC. It is translated as CASSEDRFYEQYF.

The rearrangement links TRBV6-5 to TRBJ2-2; maybe TRBD1 (5 bases). This CDR3 is built from 14 residues. Germline V gene data show CDR1 as MNHEY and CDR2 as SVGAGI. Trimming stripped 10 bases from V and 2 bases from J, with 14 bases between. The CDR3 is CATDHQGNTGELFF. In DNA form, the CDR3 reads TGTGCCACTGATCACCAGGGAAACACCGGGGAGCTGTTTTTT.

This clonotype appeared a few times. The chain carries TRBV7-6 and TRBJ2-5; D might be TRBD1 or TRBD2, each matching 5 bases. Looked up from germline, CDR1 is SGHVS and CDR2 is FNYEAQ. The ends were cut back, 4 bases at V and 6 bases at J, with 15 bases in the middle. This CDR3 spans 14 amino acids. The DNA for the CDR3 is TGTGCCAGCAGCTCCCCGGGGCTAGGACAGACCCAGTACTTC. The encoded protein is CASSSPGLGQTQYF. Filled out from reference TRBV7-6 and TRBJ2-5, the complete variable domain reads GAGVSQSPRYKVTKRGQDVALRCDPISGHVSLYWYRQALGQGPEFLTYFNYEAQQDKSGLPNDRFSAERPEGSISTLTIQRTEQRDSAMYRCASSSPGLGQTQYFGPGTRLLVL.

The J gene is TRBJ1-5, the V gene TRBV19, with 11 bases identical to TRBD1. The V segment lost 10 bases and the J segment 2 bases; nucleotides outside the gene matches: 13. The CDR3 totals 17 residues. The germline CDR1 and CDR2 sequences are LNHDA and SQIVND (reference sequence). The CDR3 bases are TGTGCCACCGGGACAGGGGGTTTAAGCATGGGCAATCAGCCCCAGCATTTT. It is translated as CATGTGGLSMGNQPQHF.